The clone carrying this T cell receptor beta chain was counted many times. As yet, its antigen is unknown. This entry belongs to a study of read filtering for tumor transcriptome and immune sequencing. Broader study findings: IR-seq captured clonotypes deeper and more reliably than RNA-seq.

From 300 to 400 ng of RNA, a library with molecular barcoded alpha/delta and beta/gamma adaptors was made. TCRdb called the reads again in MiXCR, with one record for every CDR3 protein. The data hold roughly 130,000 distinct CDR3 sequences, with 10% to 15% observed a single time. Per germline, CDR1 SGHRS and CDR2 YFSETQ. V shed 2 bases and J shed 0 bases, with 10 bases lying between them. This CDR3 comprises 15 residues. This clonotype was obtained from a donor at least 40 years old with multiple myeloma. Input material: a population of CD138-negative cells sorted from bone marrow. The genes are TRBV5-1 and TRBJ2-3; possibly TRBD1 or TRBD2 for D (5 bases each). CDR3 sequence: CASSFAGTSTDTQYF. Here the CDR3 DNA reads TGCGCCAGCAGCTTTGCCGGGACCAGCACAGATACGCAGTATTTT.